Each of the 25 T cell receptor beta chains below was sequenced from the same sample in a study of T cells expressing NK-cell markers. TCRdb reanalyzed the 5' RACE reads and collapses them to one entry per CDR3 protein, without DNA. This repertoire includes about 260,000 distinct CDR3 sequences. Sequenced material: blood T cells: a sorted CD56 or NKG2C T cell subset, CD4+ or CD8+ T cells, or bulk PBMC T cells (not recorded which). Receptor source: a woman between 18 and 70 years old in good health.

This rearrangement joins TRBV18 to TRBJ1-1. In germline, CDR1 is KGHSH, CDR2 LQKENI. The CDR3 covers 14 residues. This CDR3 is CASSPTGMNTEAFF.

The genes are TRBV4-3 and TRBJ1-5; TCRdb reports TRBD1, a call that lacks DNA to check it against. The CDR3 is made up of 13 amino acids. In germline, CDR1 is LGHNA, CDR2 YSLEER. CDR3: CASSQEGDQPQHF.

CDR3 in amino acids: CASSLGPGYQETQYF. The chain couples TRBV5-1 to TRBJ2-5. The CDR3 has 15 residues. Per the germline V gene, CDR1 is SGHRS and CDR2 is YFSETQ.

The gene calls are TRBV5-1 and TRBJ1-2. CDR1 and CDR2 from the germline V gene are SGHRS and YFSETQ. The CDR3 runs to 14 residues. The CDR3 sequence: CASSSGGATFGYTF.

The chain joins TRBV29-1 to TRBJ1-5. This CDR3 has 11 amino acids. CDR1 SQVTM and CDR2 ANQGSEA come from the germline V gene. The CDR3: CSVGSNQPQHF.

This chain joins TRBV6-2 or TRBV6-3 and TRBJ1-5; there is no DNA to check the TCRdb D call of TRBD1. Germline-derived CDR1 and CDR2 are MNHEY and SVGEGT. The CDR3 has 15 amino acids. The CDR3 reads CASSYLPGTNQPQHF.

This chain joins TRBV9 and TRBJ1-3. In germline, CDR1 is SGDLS, CDR2 YYNGEE. There are 15 residues in the CDR3. CDR3: CASSVARTFGNTIYF.

The CDR3 region is CASSPSSGSGGREQFF. This chain links TRBV7-2 with TRBJ2-1; the TCRdb D gene call, TRBD2, has no DNA to confirm it. The CDR3 consists of 16 residues. Germline CDR1 SGHTA, CDR2 FQGNSA.

The CDR3 sequence: CASSPHQGGQAPLHF. The genes are TRBV7-2 and TRBJ1-6. This CDR3 region has 15 residues. Germline loops: CDR1 SGHTA, CDR2 FQGNSA.

The chain carries TRBV5-6 and TRBJ1-6. The CDR3 loop spans 12 amino acids. Germline V gene lookup returns CDR1 SGHDT and CDR2 YYEEEE. The CDR3 here is CASRQANSPLHF.

The chain uses TRBV28 and TRBJ2-3. This CDR3 spans 17 amino acids. The germline CDR1 and CDR2 sequences are MDHEN and SYDVKM. CDR3 sequence reads: CASSRRVGVSRTDTQYF.

The chain links TRBV6-2 or TRBV6-3 to TRBJ2-7. This CDR3 region has 13 residues. Germline V CDR1 and CDR2: MNHEY, SVGEGT. Here the CDR3 reads CASSRQSSYEQYF.

The chain recombines TRBV7-9 with TRBJ2-7; with no DNA, the TCRdb D assignment of TRBD1 cannot be verified. In germline, CDR1 is SEHNR, CDR2 FQNEAQ (reference sequence). CDR3 length: 15 residues. The CDR3 loop reads CASSKEVGAAYEQYF.

The chain combines TRBV19 with TRBJ1-4; the TCRdb call, TRBD1, lacks DNA for checking. There are 16 residues in the CDR3. Germline V gives CDR1 LNHDA, CDR2 SQIVND (reference sequence). The CDR3 loop reads CASSSGIPATNEKLFF. The full variable domain, rest sourced from reference TRBV19 and TRBJ1-4, is DGGITQSPKYLFRKEGQNVTLSCEQNLNHDAMYWYRQDPGQGLRLIYYSQIVNDFQKGDIAEGYSVSREKKESFPLTVTSAQKNPTAFYLCASSSGIPATNEKLFFGSGTQLSVL.

This chain joins TRBV10-3 and TRBJ2-1. The germline CDR1 and CDR2 sequences are ENHRY and SYGVKD. The CDR3 is 13 residues long. The CDR3 is CAISEQLINEQFF.

The chain has TRBV7-8 and TRBJ1-3; absent DNA, TCRdb's TRBD1 call cannot be checked. Germline loops: CDR1 SGHVS, CDR2 FQNEAQ. The CDR3 consists of 18 residues. The chain's CDR3 is CASSLAPGTGVSGNTIYF.

The chain combines TRBV6-1 with TRBJ1-2; TCRdb outputs TRBD1, but without DNA this stays unchecked. This CDR3 contains 14 residues. Germline lookup yields CDR1 MNHNS and CDR2 SASEGT. This CDR3 is CASIQGGFYYGYTF.

The CDR3 reads CASSLAGLDTQYF. The V and J genes are TRBV7-7 and TRBJ2-3; TCRdb's assignment of TRBD2 cannot be checked, as there is no DNA. CDR1 and CDR2 (germline): SSHAT, FNYEAQ (reference sequence). The CDR3 extends over 13 amino acids. Together with reference TRBV7-7 and TRBJ2-3, the CDR3 gives the full variable domain: GAGVSQSPRYKVTKRGQDVTLRCDPISSHATLYWYQQALGQGPEFLTYFNYEAQPDKSGLPSDRFSAERPEGSISTLTIQRTEQRDSAMYRCASSLAGLDTQYFGPGTRLTVL.

The chain joins TRBV29-1 to TRBJ2-3; the D gene TCRdb calls, TRBD2, cannot be checked with no DNA. The CDR3 loop spans 14 amino acids. Per the germline V gene, CDR1 is SQVTM and CDR2 is ANQGSEA. The CDR3 sequence: CSVGLAVTTDTQYF.

The CDR3 sequence: CASSIRTTGNTDTQYF. The chain combines TRBV19 with TRBJ2-3; TCRdb reports TRBD2, a call that lacks DNA to check it against. Germline V gives CDR1 LNHDA, CDR2 SQIVND (reference sequence). The CDR3 runs to 16 residues.

The V call is TRBV29-1, the J call TRBJ2-7; TCRdb's D call of TRBD1 is untestable without DNA. CDR1 is SQVTM and CDR2 is ANQGSEA in the germline V gene. The CDR3 is 12 amino acids. CDR3 protein: CSVRTDSYEQYF.

The chain carries TRBV12-3 or TRBV12-4 and TRBJ1-6; as DNA is missing, the TRBD1 call by TCRdb cannot be tested. CDR3 length equals 13 residues. The chain's CDR3 is CASSLGQSSPLHF.

The J gene is TRBJ1-1, the V gene TRBV7-2; TCRdb gives TRBD1 as the D gene, but with no DNA this cannot be confirmed. Germline V CDR1 and CDR2: SGHTA, FQGNSA. This CDR3 contains 12 residues. CDR3 protein: CASSPGVGEAFF.

V and J are TRBV6-1 and TRBJ2-5; TCRdb outputs TRBD1, but without DNA this stays unchecked. This CDR3 spans 15 amino acids. Germline CDR1 and CDR2: MNHNS and SASEGT. The CDR3 loop is CASSPDPQGGQTQYF.

The chain has TRBV5-1 and TRBJ2-2. Germline values: CDR1 SGHRS, CDR2 YFSETQ. The CDR3 extends over 14 amino acids. The CDR3 loop reads CASMEKTITGELFF.